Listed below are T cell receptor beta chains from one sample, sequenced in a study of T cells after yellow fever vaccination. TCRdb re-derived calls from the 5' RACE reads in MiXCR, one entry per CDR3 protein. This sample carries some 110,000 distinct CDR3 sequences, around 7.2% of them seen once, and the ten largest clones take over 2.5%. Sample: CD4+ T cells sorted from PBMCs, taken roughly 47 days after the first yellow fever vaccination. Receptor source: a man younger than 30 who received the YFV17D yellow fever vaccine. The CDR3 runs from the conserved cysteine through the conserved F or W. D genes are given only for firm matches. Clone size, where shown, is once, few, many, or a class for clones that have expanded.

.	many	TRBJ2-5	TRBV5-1	CASSWVSLEETQYF	TGCGCCAGCAGCTGGGTGTCGCTTGAAGAGACCCAGTACTTC
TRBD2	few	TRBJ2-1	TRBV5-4	CASTATSGRHNEQFF	TGTGCCAGCACCGCCACTAGCGGGCGACACAATGAGCAGTTCTTC
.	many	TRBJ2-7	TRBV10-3	CAISAGQGDTYEQYF	TGTGCCATCAGTGCAGGCCAGGGCGACACCTACGAGCAGTACTTC
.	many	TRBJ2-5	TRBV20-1	CSARDLARTLETQYF	TGCAGTGCTAGAGATTTGGCCCGGACTCTGGAGACCCAGTACTTC
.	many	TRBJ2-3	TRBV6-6	CASSPRDTQYF	TGTGCCAGCAGCCCGAGAGATACGCAGTATTTT
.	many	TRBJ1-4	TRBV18	CASSPVSNEKLFF	TGTGCCAGCTCACCCGTCTCAAATGAAAAACTGTTTTTT
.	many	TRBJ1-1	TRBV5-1	CASAVGGGTEAFF	TGCGCCAGCGCTGTGGGGGGTGGCACTGAAGCTTTCTTT
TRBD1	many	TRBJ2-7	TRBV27	CASSSGQGYEQYF	TGTGCCAGCAGTTCGGGACAGGGCTACGAGCAGTACTTC
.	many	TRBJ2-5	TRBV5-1	CASSLGDPETQYF	TGCGCCAGCAGCTTGGGGGACCCAGAGACCCAGTACTTC
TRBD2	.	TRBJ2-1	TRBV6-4	CASSWRLAPTGNEQFF	TGTGCCAGCAGTTGGAGACTAGCGCCTACGGGCAATGAGCAGTTCTTC
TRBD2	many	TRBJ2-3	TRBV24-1	CATKNSGGTDTQYF	TGTGCCACCAAGAACAGCGGGGGGACAGATACGCAGTATTTT
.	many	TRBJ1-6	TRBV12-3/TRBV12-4	CASSLMFSPLHF	TGTGCCAGCAGTTTAATGTTCTCACCCCTCCACTTT
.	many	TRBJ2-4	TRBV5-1	CASSLAYGVGIQYF	TGCGCCAGCAGCTTGGCCTACGGGGTAGGCATTCAGTACTTC
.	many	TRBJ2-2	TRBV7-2	CASSPWTAGELFF	TGTGCCAGCAGCCCATGGACTGCCGGGGAGCTGTTTTTT
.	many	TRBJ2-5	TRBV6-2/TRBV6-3	CASSYLGGGQGETQYF	TGTGCCAGCAGTTACTTGGGTGGGGGGCAAGGAGAGACCCAGTACTTC
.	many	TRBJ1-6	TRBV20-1	CSARGQQDSPLHF	TGCAGTGCCAGAGGGCAGCAGGATTCACCCCTCCACTTT
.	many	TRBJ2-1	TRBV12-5	CASGPPRGKGFSYNEQFF	TGTGCTAGTGGCCCGCCCCGGGGGAAGGGGTTCTCCTACAATGAGCAGTTCTTC
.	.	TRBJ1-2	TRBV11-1	CASSLASQGSFDGYTF	TGTGCCAGCAGCTTAGCAAGCCAGGGGAGTTTCGATGGCTACACCTTC
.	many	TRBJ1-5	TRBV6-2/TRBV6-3	CASSSSSGQPQHF	TGTGCCAGCAGTTCGTCTTCTGGTCAGCCCCAGCATTTT
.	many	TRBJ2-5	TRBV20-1	CSARDAGVQETQYF	TGCAGTGCTAGAGATGCAGGGGTCCAAGAGACCCAGTACTTC
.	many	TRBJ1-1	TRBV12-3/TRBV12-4	CASTSKTGPLRAFF	TGTGCCAGCACTTCGAAGACCGGTCCTTTGAGAGCTTTCTTT
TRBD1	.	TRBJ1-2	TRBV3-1	CASSQHGTGAPNYGYTF	TGTGCCAGCAGCCAACACGGGACAGGGGCCCCAAACTATGGCTACACCTTC
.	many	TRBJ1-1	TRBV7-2	CASSPQMNTEAFF	TGTGCCAGCAGCCCCCAAATGAACACTGAAGCTTTCTTT
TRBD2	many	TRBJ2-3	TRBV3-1	CASSPWDGGAGDTQYF	TGTGCCAGCAGCCCCTGGGACGGGGGGGCCGGAGATACGCAGTATTTT
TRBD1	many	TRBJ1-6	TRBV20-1	CSARADRNSPLHF	TGCAGTGCTAGAGCGGACAGGAATTCACCCCTCCACTTT
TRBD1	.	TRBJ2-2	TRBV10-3	CAISLQGAGTGELFF	TGTGCCATCAGTCTACAGGGGGCTGGAACCGGGGAGCTGTTTTTT
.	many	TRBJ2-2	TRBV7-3	CASSLKAAGELFF	TGTGCCAGCAGCTTAAAAGCCGCCGGGGAGCTGTTTTTT
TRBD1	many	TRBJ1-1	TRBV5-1	CASSSQGAGTEAFF	TGCGCCAGCAGCTCACAGGGGGCCGGCACTGAAGCTTTCTTT
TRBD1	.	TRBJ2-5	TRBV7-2	CASSFRDRRETQYF	TGTGCCAGCAGCTTCCGGGACAGACGAGAGACCCAGTACTTC
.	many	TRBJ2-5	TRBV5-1	CASKVRGQETQYF	TGCGCCAGCAAAGTCAGGGGCCAAGAGACCCAGTACTTC
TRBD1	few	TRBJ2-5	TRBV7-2	CASSVQTGRGETQYF	TGTGCCAGCAGCGTTCAGACAGGGAGAGGAGAGACCCAGTACTTC
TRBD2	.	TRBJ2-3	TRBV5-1	CASSMDPPSGGADTQYF	TGCGCCAGCAGTATGGACCCCCCTAGCGGGGGGGCAGATACGCAGTATTTT
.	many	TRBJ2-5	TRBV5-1	CASSSLPVAGNQETQYF	TGCGCCAGCAGCTCCCTACCGGTGGCAGGGAACCAAGAGACCCAGTACTTC
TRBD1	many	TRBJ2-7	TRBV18	CASSNRGPPYEQYF	TGTGCCAGCTCAAACAGGGGGCCCCCCTACGAGCAGTACTTC
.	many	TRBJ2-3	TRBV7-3	CASSSERDGGRGNTQYF	TGTGCCAGCAGCTCCGAGCGAGACGGGGGGCGCGGAAATACGCAGTATTTT
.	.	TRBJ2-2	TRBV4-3	CASSGRNTGELFF	TGCGCCAGCAGCGGACGCAACACCGGGGAGCTGTTTTTT
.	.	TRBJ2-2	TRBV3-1	CASSGGSAGELFF	TGTGCCAGCAGCGGGGGGAGTGCCGGGGAGCTGTTTTTT
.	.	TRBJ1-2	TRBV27	CASFGAPLSGYTF	TGTGCCAGCTTTGGGGCCCCTCTGAGTGGCTACACCTTC
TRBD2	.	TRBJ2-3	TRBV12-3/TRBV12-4	CACCLALRSGGGTDTQYF	TGTGCCTGCTGTTTAGCGCTTAGGAGCGGGGGAGGCACAGATACGCAGTATTTT
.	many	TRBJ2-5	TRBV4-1	CASSQEAWDPGVVKETQYF	TGCGCCAGCAGCCAAGAGGCTTGGGATCCGGGGGTGGTTAAAGAGACCCAGTACTTC
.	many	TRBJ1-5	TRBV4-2	CASSQEDRSNQPQHF	TGTGCCAGCAGCCAAGAAGACAGGAGCAATCAGCCCCAGCATTTT
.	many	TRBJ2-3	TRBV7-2	CASSLDQLWDTQYF	TGTGCCAGCAGCTTAGACCAGCTCTGGGATACGCAGTATTTT
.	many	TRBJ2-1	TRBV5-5	CASRRLDGSYNEQFF	TGTGCCAGCAGGCGACTAGACGGCTCCTACAATGAGCAGTTCTTC
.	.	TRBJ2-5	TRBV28	CASSLTPTGDEETQYF	TGTGCCAGCAGTTTAACCCCCACGGGGGACGAGGAGACCCAGTACTTC
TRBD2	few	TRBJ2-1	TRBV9	CASSVGPMGGGPTRQMNEQFF	TGTGCCAGCAGCGTGGGACCCATGGGCGGGGGGCCGACGCGTCAGATGAATGAGCAGTTCTTC
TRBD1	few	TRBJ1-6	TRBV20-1	CSARERTGISPLHF	TGCAGTGCTCGAGAGAGGACAGGGATCTCACCCCTCCACTTT
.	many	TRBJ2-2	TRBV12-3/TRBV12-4	CASSLIVSGELFF	TGTGCCAGCAGTCTAATAGTCTCCGGGGAGCTGTTTTTT
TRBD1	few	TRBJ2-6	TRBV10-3	CATSGTATGANVLTF	TGTGCCACCTCGGGGACAGCAACAGGGGCCAACGTCCTGACTTTC
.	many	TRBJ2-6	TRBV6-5	CASSSLSGANVLTF	TGTGCCAGCAGTTCGCTCTCTGGGGCCAACGTCCTGACTTTC
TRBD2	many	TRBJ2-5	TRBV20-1	CSATSGGKETQYF	TGCAGTGCTACTAGCGGGGGGAAAGAGACCCAGTACTTC
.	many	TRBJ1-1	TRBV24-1	CATSDHTEAFF	TGTGCCACCAGTGATCATACTGAAGCTTTCTTT
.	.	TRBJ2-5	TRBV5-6	CASSAGQNQETQYF	TGTGCCAGCAGCGCGGGACAGAACCAAGAGACCCAGTACTTC